The TCR beta chain described here comes from a study of cytomegalovirus exposure and HLA in healthy donors. The overall study: Findings of an earlier analysis included around 120 million unique TCR beta sequences from about 180 million T cells. Whole-study findings and limits: In an earlier analysis, in 587 donors, most V segments appeared productive either ~87% or ~30% of the time.

Nominal health characterized the donors when sampled, though unrecorded immune exposures were likely. CDR1 is SGHRS and CDR2 is YFSETQ in the germline V gene. The CDR3 runs 16 residues. V gave up 0 bases and J gave up 1 base; unmatched junction bases: 5. This PCR relied on a set of 60 Vbeta primers and 13 Jbeta primers. TCRdb keeps only in-frame clones here, not all; method: immunoSEQ multiplex PCR. This sample has about 150,000 clones, with 65% to 80% found just once. About this clone: The antigen remains unidentified.

V usage is TRBV5-1 and J usage is TRBJ2-3, with 7 bases aligning to TRBD1. Specimen: PBMCs. This clonotype was obtained from a man aged 18 to 30 in good health and CMV-seronegative. The CDR3 nucleotides are TGCGCCAGCAGCTTGGGAGGGGGCGCGGGCACAGATACGCAGTATTTT. Its translation: CASSLGGGAGTDTQYF.